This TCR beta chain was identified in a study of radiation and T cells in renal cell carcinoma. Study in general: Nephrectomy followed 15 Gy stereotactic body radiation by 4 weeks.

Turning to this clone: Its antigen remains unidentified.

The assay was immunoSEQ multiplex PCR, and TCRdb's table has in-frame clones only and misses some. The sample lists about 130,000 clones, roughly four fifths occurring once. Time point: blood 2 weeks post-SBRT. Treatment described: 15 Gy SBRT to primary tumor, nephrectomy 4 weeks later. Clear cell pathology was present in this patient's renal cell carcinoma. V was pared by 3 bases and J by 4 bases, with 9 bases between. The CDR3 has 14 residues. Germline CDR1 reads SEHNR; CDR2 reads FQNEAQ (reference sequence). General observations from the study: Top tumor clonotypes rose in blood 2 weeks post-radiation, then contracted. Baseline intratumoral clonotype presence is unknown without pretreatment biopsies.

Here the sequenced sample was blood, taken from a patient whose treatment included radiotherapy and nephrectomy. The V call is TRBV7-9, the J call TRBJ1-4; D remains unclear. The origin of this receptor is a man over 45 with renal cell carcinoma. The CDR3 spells CASSLEVGNEKLFF. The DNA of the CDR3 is TGTGCCAGCAGCTTGGAAGTGGGTAATGAAAAACTGTTTTTT.